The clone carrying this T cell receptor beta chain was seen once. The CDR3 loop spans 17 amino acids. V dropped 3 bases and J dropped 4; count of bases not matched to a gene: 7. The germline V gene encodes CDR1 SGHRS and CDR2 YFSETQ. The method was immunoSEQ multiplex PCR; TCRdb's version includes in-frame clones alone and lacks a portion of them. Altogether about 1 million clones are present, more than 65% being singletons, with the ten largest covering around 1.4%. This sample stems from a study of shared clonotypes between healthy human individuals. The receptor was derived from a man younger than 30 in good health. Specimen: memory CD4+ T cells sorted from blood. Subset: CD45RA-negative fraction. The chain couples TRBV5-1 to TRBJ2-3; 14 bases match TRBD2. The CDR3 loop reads CASSSGTSGRRADTQYF. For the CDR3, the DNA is TGCGCCAGCAGCTCTGGGACTAGCGGGAGACGAGCAGATACGCAGTATTTT.